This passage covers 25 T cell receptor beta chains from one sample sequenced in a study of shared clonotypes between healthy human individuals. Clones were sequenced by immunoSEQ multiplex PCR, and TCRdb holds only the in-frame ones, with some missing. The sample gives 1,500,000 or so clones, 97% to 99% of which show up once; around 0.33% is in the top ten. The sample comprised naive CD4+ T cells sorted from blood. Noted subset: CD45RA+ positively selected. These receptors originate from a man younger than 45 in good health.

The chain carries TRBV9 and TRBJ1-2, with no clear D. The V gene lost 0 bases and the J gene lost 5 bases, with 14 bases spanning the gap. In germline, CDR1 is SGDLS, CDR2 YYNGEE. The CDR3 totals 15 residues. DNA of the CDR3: TGTGCCAGCAGCGTAGATAGTGGGCTTTCATATGGCTACACCTTC. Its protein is CASSVDSGLSYGYTF. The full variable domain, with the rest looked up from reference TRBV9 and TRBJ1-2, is DSGVTQTPKHLITATGQRVTLRCSPRSGDLSVYWYQQSLDQGLQFLIQYYNGEERAKGNILERFSAQQFPDLHSELNLSSLELGDSALYFCASSVDSGLSYGYTFGSGTRLTVV.

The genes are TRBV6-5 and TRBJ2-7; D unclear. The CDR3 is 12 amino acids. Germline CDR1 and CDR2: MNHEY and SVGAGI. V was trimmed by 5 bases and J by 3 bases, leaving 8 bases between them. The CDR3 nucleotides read TGTGCCAGCAGTATCGACCGCTACGAGCAGTACTTC. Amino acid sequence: CASSIDRYEQYF.

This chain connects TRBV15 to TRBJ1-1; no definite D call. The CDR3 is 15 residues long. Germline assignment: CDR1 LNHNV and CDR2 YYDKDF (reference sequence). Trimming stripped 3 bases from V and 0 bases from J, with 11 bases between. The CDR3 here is CATSRERTLNTEAFF. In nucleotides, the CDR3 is TGTGCCACCAGCAGGGAACGGACGTTGAACACTGAAGCTTTCTTT.

CDR3: CTSSQMYKRTSTDTQYF. The CDR3 coding sequence is TGCACCAGCAGCCAGATGTACAAGAGGACTAGCACAGATACGCAGTATTTT. The V and J genes are TRBV1 and TRBJ2-3; the table's D gene call, TRBD2, was not cross checked with the DNA. TRBV1 is deemed a pseudogene. The CDR3 length is 17 residues.

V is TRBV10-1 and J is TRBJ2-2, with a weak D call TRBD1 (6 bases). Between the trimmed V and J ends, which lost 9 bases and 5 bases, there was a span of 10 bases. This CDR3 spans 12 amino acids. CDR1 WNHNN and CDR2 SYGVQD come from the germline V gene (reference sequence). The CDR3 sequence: CASSGVTGELFF. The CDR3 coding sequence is TGCGCCAGTTCAGGGGTGACCGGGGAGCTGTTTTTT.

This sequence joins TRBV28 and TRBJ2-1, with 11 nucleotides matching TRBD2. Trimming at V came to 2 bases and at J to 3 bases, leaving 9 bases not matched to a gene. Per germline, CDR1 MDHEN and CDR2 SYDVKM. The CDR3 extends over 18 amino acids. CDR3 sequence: CASSLGSGRATRYNEQFF. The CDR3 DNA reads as TGTGCCAGCAGTTTAGGTAGCGGGAGGGCCACCCGCTACAATGAGCAGTTCTTC.

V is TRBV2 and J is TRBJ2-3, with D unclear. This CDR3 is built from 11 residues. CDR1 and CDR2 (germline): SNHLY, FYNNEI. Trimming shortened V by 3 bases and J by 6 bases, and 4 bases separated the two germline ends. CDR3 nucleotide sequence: TGTGCCAGCAGTGATAAGGATACGCAGTATTTT. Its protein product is CASSDKDTQYF.

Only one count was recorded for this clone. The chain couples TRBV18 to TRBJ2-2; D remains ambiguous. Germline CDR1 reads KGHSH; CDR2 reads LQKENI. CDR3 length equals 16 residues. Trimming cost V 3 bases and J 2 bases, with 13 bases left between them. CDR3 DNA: TGTGCCAGCTCACCTGAAGGCCTTCTAAACACCGGGGAGCTGTTTTTT. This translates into CASSPEGLLNTGELFF.

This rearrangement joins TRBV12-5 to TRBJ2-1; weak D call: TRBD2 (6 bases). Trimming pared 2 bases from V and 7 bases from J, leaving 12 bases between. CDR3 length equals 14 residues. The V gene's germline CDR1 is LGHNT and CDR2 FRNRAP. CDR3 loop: CASGLSGGLNEQFF. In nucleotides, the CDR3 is TGTGCTAGTGGTTTGTCCGGGGGTCTGAATGAGCAGTTCTTC.

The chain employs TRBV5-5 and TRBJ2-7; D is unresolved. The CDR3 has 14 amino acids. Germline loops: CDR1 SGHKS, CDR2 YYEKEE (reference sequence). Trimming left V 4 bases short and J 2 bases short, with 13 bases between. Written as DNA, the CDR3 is TGTGCCAGCAGCGAAGAAGGCCGTACCTACGAGCAGTACTTC. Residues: CASSEEGRTYEQYF.

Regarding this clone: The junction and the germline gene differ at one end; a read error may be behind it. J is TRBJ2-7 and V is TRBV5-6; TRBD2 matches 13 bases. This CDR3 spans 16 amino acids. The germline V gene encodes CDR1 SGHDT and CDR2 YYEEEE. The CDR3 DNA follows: TGTGCCAGCAGGTTGGCAACTAGCGGGAGGGCCGGCGAGCAGTACTTC. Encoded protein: CASRLATSGRAGEQYF. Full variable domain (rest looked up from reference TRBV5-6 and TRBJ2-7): DAGVTQSPTHLIKTRGQQVTLRCSPKSGHDTVSWYQQALGQGPQFIFQYYEEEERQRGNFPDRFSGHQFPNYSSELNVNALLLGDSALYLCASRLATSGRAGEQYFGPGTRLTVT.

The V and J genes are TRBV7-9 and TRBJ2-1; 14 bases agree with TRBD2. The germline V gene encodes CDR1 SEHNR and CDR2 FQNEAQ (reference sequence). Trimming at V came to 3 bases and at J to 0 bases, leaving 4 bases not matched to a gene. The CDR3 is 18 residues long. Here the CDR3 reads CASSFPGTSGGSYNEQFF. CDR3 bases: TGTGCCAGCAGCTTCCCCGGGACTAGCGGGGGCTCCTACAATGAGCAGTTCTTC.

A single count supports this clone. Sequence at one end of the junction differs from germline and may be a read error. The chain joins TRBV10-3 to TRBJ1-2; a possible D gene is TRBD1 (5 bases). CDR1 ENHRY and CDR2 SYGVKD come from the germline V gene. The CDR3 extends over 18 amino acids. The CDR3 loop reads CTISEPRQDGGWSYGYTF. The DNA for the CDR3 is TGTACCATCAGTGAGCCACGACAAGACGGGGGGTGGTCGTATGGCTACACCTTC.

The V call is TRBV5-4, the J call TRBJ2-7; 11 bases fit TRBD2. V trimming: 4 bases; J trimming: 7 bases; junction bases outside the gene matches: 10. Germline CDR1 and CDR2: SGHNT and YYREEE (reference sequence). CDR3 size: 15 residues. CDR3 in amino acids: CASSALAGGPVEQYF. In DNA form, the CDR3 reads TGTGCCAGCAGCGCCTTAGCGGGAGGGCCGGTTGAGCAGTACTTC.

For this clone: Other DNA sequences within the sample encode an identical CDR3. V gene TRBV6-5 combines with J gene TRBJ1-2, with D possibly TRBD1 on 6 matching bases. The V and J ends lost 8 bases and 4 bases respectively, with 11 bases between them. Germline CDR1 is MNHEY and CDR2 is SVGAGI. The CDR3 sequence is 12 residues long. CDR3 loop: CASRTGPYGYTF. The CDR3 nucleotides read TGTGCCAGCCGAACAGGGCCCTATGGCTACACCTTC.

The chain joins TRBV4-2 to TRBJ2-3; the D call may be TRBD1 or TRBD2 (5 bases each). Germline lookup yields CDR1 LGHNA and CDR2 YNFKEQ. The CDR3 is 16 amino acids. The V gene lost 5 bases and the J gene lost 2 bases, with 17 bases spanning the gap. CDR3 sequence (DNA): TGTGCCAGCAGCACCCCCGGGGAAGGGGACACAGATACGCAGTATTTT. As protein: CASSTPGEGDTDTQYF.

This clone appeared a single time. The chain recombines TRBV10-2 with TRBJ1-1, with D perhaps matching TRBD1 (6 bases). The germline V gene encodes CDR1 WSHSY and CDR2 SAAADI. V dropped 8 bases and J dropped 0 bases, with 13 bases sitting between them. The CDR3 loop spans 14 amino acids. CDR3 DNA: TGCGCCAGCTGTAACAGGGCCTTGAACACTGAAGCTTTCTTT. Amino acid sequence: CASCNRALNTEAFF.

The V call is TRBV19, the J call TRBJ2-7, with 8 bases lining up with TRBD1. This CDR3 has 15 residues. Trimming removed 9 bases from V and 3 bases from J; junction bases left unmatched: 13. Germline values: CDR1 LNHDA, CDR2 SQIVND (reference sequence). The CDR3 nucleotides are TGTGCCAGCAGCCCCACGACAGGGGTCGGCTACGAGCAGTACTTC. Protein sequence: CASSPTTGVGYEQYF.

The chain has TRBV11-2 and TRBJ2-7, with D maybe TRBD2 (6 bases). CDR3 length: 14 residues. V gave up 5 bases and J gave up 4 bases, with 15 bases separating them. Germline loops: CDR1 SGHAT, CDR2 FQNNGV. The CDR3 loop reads CASSSHRGLYEQYF. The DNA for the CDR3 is TGTGCCAGCAGCAGCCACCGGGGACTTTACGAGCAGTACTTC.

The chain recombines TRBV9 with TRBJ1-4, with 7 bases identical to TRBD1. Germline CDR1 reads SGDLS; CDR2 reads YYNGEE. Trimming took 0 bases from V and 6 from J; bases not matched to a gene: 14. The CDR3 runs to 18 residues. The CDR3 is CASSVGDSGRSTYEKLFF. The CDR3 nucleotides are TGTGCCAGCAGCGTAGGGGACAGTGGAAGGTCGACCTATGAAAAACTGTTTTTT. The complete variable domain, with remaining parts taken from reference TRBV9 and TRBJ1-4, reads DSGVTQTPKHLITATGQRVTLRCSPRSGDLSVYWYQQSLDQGLQFLIQYYNGEERAKGNILERFSAQQFPDLHSELNLSSLELGDSALYFCASSVGDSGRSTYEKLFFGSGTQLSVL.

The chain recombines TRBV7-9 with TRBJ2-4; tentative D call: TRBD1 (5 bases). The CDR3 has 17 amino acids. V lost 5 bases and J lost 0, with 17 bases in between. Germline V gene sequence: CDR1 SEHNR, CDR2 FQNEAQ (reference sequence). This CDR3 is CASSRVSRAIAKNIQYF. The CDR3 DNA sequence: TGTGCCAGCAGCCGTGTCTCCAGGGCAATAGCCAAAAACATTCAGTACTTC.

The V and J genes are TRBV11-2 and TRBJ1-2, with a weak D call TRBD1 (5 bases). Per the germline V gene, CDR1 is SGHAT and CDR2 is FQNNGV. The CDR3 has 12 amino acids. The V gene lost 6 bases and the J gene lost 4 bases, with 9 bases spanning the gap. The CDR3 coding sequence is TGTGCCAGCAGTCGGGGCAGCTATGGCTACACCTTC. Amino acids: CASSRGSYGYTF.

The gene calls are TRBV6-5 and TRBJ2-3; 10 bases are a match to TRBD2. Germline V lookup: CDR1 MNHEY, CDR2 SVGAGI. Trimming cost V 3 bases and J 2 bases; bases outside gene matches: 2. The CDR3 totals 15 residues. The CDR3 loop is CASSYLAGVTDTQYF. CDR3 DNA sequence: TGTGCCAGCAGTTATCTAGCGGGAGTCACAGATACGCAGTATTTT.

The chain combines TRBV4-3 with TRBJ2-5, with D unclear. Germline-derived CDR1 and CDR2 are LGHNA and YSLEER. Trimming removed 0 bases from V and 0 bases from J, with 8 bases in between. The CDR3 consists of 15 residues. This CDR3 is CASSQETAYQETQYF. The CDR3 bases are TGCGCCAGCAGCCAAGAAACAGCGTACCAAGAGACCCAGTACTTC.

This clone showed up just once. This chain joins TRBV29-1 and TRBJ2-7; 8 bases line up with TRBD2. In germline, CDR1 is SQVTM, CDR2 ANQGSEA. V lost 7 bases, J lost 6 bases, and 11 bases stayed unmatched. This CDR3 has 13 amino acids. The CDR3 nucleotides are TGCAGCGCAACCGGGACTAGGACTCTCGAGCAGTACTTC. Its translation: CSATGTRTLEQYF.